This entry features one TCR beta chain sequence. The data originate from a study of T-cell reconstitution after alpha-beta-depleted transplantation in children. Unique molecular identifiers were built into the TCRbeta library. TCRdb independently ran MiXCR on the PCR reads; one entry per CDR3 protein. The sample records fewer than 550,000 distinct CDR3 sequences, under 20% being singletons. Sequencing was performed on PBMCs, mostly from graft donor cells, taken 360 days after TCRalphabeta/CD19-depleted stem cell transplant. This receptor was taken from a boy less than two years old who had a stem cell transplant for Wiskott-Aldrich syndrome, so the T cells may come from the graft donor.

The CDR3 DNA follows: TGTGCCAGCACCCAGGGGGATCAGCCCCAGCATTTT. This sequence encodes CASTQGDQPQHF. The chain carries TRBV27 and TRBJ1-5; 7 nucleotides match TRBD1. There are 12 residues in the CDR3. With V trimmed by 7 bases and J by 5 bases, 2 bases remained unmatched. Germline CDR1 and CDR2: MNHEY and SMNVEV (reference sequence).